A selection of T cell receptor beta chains follows, all from one sample in a study of CD4 T cells in relation to SARS-CoV-2 and coronaviruses. Sequencing was performed with immunoSEQ multiplex PCR; in TCRdb, only in-frame clones are kept and a portion is missing. The repertoire holds tens of thousands of clones, over 90% seen once, with approximately 0.21% in the top ten. Sequencing was carried out using naive CD4+ T cells from PBMCs. The receptors stem from a human donor in good health. CDR3s include the opening cysteine and the closing phenylalanine or tryptophan. Fields, in order: clone size, J gene, V gene, D gene, CDR3 DNA, CDR3 protein. A D gene is named only where the DNA matches it firmly. Size values are once, few and many counts, or a class for expanded clones, and some rows have none.

. TRBJ1-6 TRBV2 TRBD1 TGTGCCGGACAAGTTTACAGGGGGAATTCACCCCTCCACTTT CAGQVYRGNSPLHF
. TRBJ1-2 TRBV18 TRBD1 TGTGCCAGCTCAAGCAGGGGGCATGGCTACACCTTC CASSSRGHGYTF
. TRBJ2-1 TRBV2 TRBD2 TGTGCCAGCAGAGCGGGAGGGCTTTTCAATGAGCAGTTCTTC CASRAGGLFNEQFF
. TRBJ1-1 TRBV18 . TGTGCCAGCTCACCTTTATGGGGTGAGGCTTTCTTT CASSPLWGEAFF
. TRBJ1-3 TRBV6-1 TRBD1 TGTGCCAGCACTGAGGGACAGTCAGCCTCTGGAAACACCATATATTTT CASTEGQSASGNTIYF
. TRBJ1-5 TRBV19 TRBD1 TGTGCCAGTAGTGGGGACAGGGGAAGGGTGGGCAATCAGCCCCAGCATTTT CASSGDRGRVGNQPQHF
. TRBJ1-1 TRBV5-5 . TGTGCCAGCAGCTTGAGGGTTTCCTCTGAAGCTTTCTTT CASSLRVSSEAFF
. TRBJ1-4 TRBV7-9 TRBD1 TGTGCCAGCAGTCGTCGACAGGGGGATAGGAATGAAAAACTGTTTTTT CASSRRQGDRNEKLFF
. TRBJ2-1 TRBV5-1 TRBD2 TGCGCCAGCAGCTTGGCGGTTAGCGGGGGAGACAATGAGCAGTTCTTC CASSLAVSGGDNEQFF
. TRBJ1-1 TRBV6-4 . TGTGCCAGCAGGGTCGTGCAAAAAATGAACACTGAAGCTTTCTTT CASRVVQKMNTEAFF
. TRBJ1-2 TRBV24-1 . TGTGCCACCAGTGACCCTTCGTTGGGGGGGCTTAACTATGGCTACACCTTC CATSDPSLGGLNYGYTF
. TRBJ1-5 TRBV28 . TGTGCCAGCAGTTTAAGGAGCGAGGGAAGCAATCAGCCCCAGCATTTT CASSLRSEGSNQPQHF
few TRBJ2-1 TRBV12-3/TRBV12-4 . TGTGCCAGCAGTTTAGTGGCCGGGCAGTTCTTC CASSLVAGQFF
. TRBJ1-1 TRBV7-3 TRBD1 TGTGCCAGCAGCTTAAGACAGGGTGTCACTGAAGCTTTCTTT CASSLRQGVTEAFF
. TRBJ1-1 TRBV19 . TGTGCCAGCCTCCCCAGGACATCCCCTGAAGCTTTCTTT CASLPRTSPEAFF
. TRBJ1-2 TRBV7-2 . TGTGCCAGCAGCTTACTAGGACATCTGACTAACTATGGCTACACCTTC CASSLLGHLTNYGYTF
. TRBJ1-5 TRBV5-6 . TGTGCCAGCAGCTTGCAGCCGACGACTAATCAGCCCCAGCATTTT CASSLQPTTNQPQHF
. TRBJ2-7 TRBV24-1 TRBD1 TGTGCCACCAGTGACCCGACAGGGGATCCCGAGCAGTACTTC CATSDPTGDPEQYF
. TRBJ2-7 TRBV9 TRBD2 TGTGCCAGCAGCCCAGCCCGACTAGCGGGAGGATTTGGCTACGAGCAGTACTTC CASSPARLAGGFGYEQYF
. TRBJ1-1 TRBV28 . TGTGCCAGCTCCGGCCCTGAAGCTTTCTTT CASSGPEAFF
. TRBJ2-3 TRBV29-1 TRBD1 TGCAGCGTTGTAGGACAGGAGGCAGATACGCAGTATTTT CSVVGQEADTQYF
. TRBJ2-7 TRBV12-5 . TGTGCTAGTGGTTTGGATTGGACAGGGAGGGACGAGCAGTACTTC CASGLDWTGRDEQYF
. TRBJ2-5 TRBV7-2 . TGTGCCAGCAGCTTGGGGGGGACCCAGTACTTC CASSLGGTQYF
. TRBJ1-6 TRBV9 . TGTGCCAGCAGCGTAGCCCTGGTCTATAATTCACCCCTCCACTTT CASSVALVYNSPLHF
. TRBJ1-1 TRBV10-3 . TGTGCCGTCCACACGGCCGGCACTGAAGCTTTCTTT CAVHTAGTEAFF
. TRBJ1-6 TRBV19 . TGTGCCAGTAGTATAGATTCATCCGCTTTCCGGGCACCCCTCCACTTT CASSIDSSAFRAPLHF
. TRBJ2-5 TRBV24-1 TRBD2 TGTGCCACCAGTGATTCCAGACTAGCGGGAAGGCAAGAGACCCAGTACTTC CATSDSRLAGRQETQYF
. TRBJ1-5 TRBV24-1 TRBD1 TGTGCCACCAGTGAGGCCGGGACAGGGAACAATCAGCCCCAGCATTTT CATSEAGTGNNQPQHF
. TRBJ2-2 TRBV5-1 . TGCGCCAGCAGCTTGAGCACCGGGGAGCTGTTTTTT CASSLSTGELFF
. TRBJ1-6 TRBV30 TRBD1 TGTGCCTGGAGTGGGACAGGGGATTCACCCCTCCACTTT CAWSGTGDSPLHF
. TRBJ1-2 TRBV5-1 . TGCGCCAGCAGCTTCTCGGTTGATGGCTACACCTTC CASSFSVDGYTF
. TRBJ2-6 TRBV4-1 . TGCGCCAGCAGCCAAGATCTACCCCAAAGCTCTGGGGCCAACGTCCTGACTTTC CASSQDLPQSSGANVLTF
. TRBJ1-2 TRBV6-1 . TGTGCCAGCAGTGAAGTAAATGGGGGGGCTCATGGCTACACCTTC CASSEVNGGAHGYTF
once TRBJ1-2 TRBV6-5 TRBD1 TGTGCCAGCAGTCACAGGGGCAGCGGCTACACCTTC CASSHRGSGYTF
. TRBJ2-1 TRBV7-3 TRBD1 TGTGCCAGCAGCTTGGCACAGGGGTTCAATGAGCAGTTCTTC CASSLAQGFNEQFF
. TRBJ1-2 TRBV5-1 . TGCGCCAGCAGCTTGGCCGGGGGGACGGGCTCCTATGGCTACACCTTC CASSLAGGTGSYGYTF
once TRBJ2-1 TRBV5-1 . TGCGCCAGCAGCGGTCGGGCTTTACCGGAGGAGCAGTTCTTC CASSGRALPEEQFF
. TRBJ2-1 TRBV9 TRBD2 TGTGCCAGCAGCGCCCGACTAGCGGGAGGTGCCAATGAGCAGTTCTTC CASSARLAGGANEQFF
. TRBJ2-7 TRBV3-1/TRBV3-2 . TGTGCCAGCAGCCAGACAGCCGACGAGCAGTACTTC CASSQTADEQYF
. TRBJ1-5 TRBV9 . TGTGCCAGCAGCCTAATGGGGGGTCAGCCCCAGCATTTT CASSLMGGQPQHF
. TRBJ2-7 TRBV7-8 . TGTGCCAGCAGCTTACTCGCAGGGACGAGCTACGAGCAGTACTTC CASSLLAGTSYEQYF
. TRBJ1-2 TRBV29-1 TRBD1 TGCAGCGTACTAGACAGGGGCGACTATGGCTACACCTTC CSVLDRGDYGYTF
. TRBJ1-5 TRBV28 . TGTGCCAGCAGCTCTCCGGGACTCAAATTCAATCAGCCCCAGCATTTT CASSSPGLKFNQPQHF
. TRBJ1-4 TRBV29-1 . TGCAGCGTTGGGAGTCTGACAGGCGGGGGAAAACTGTTTTTT CSVGSLTGGGKLFF